Sequencing of this TCR beta chain was carried out in a study of blood T cells in healthy people across ages. Whole-study results and caveats: Researchers report that TCR beta diversity correlated strongly with naive T cell percentage.

The ends lost 3 bases at V and 9 bases at J; junction bases unmatched: 17. CDR1 MDHEN and CDR2 SYDVKM come from the germline V gene. The CDR3 totals 17 residues. In the case of this clonotype: Its antigen remains unknown.

A second PCR, run for roughly 7 to 11 cycles, used a sample-barcoded 5' primer plus a J-beta primer mix. With 12 random nucleotides, a template-switch adaptor tagged each individual cDNA molecule. Each CDR3 protein gets one entry after TCRdb re-called the 5' RACE reads with MiXCR. Of about 800,000 distinct CDR3 sequences listed, around 25% were seen once; the top ten hold more than 3%. The same data also went into a second study, on T cells of mothers and their children. That report adds: Relative to unrelated pairs, biologically related mother-child dyads exhibited marginally greater, non-significant overlap.

Sequencing used blood. The V gene is TRBV28, the J gene TRBJ1-5, with 7 bases fitting TRBD1. The source of this sequence is a boy aged 5-17 years in good health. Here the CDR3 reads CASSLEGVRQGLRPQHF. The CDR3 nucleotides are TGTGCCAGCAGTTTGGAGGGGGTCAGACAGGGCCTGCGGCCCCAGCATTTT.